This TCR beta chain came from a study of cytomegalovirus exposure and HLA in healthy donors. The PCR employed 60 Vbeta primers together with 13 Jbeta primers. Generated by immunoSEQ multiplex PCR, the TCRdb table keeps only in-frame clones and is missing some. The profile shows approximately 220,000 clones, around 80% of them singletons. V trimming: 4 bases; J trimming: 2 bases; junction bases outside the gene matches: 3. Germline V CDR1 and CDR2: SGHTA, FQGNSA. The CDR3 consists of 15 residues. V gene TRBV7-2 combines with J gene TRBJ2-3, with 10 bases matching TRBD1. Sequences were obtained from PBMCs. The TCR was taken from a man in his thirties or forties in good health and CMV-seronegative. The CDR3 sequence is CASSSDRGSTDTQYF. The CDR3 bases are TGTGCCAGCAGCTCGGACAGGGGGTCCACAGATACGCAGTATTTT.